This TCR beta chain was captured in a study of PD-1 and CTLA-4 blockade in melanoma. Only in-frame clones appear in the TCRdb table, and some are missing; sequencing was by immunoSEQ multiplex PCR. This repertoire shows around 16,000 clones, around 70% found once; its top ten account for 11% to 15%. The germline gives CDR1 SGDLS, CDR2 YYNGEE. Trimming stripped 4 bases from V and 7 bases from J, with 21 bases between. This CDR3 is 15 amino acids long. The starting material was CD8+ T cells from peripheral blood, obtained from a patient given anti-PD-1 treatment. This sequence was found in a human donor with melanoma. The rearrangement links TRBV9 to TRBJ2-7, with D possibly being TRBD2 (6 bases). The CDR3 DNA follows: TGTGCCAGCAGCCCTGGGGCGGGACCTCTATCGGAGCAGTACTTC. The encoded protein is CASSPGAGPLSEQYF.